This T cell receptor beta chain was identified during a study of blood T cells in healthy people across ages. General study points: Comparison with aged donors showed that long-lived donors had more naive CD4+ cells and higher diversity.

The sample holds a few counts of this clonotype. Its specificity is not known. CDR1 and CDR2 (germline): LNHNV, YYDKDF (reference sequence). CDR3 size: 15 residues. V lost 5 bases and J 2 bases, leaving 13 bases between the germline ends. Primers used in a second PCR of roughly 6 to 11 cycles were a sample-barcoded 5' primer and a J-beta primer mix. Sequencing recovered at least 2.5 million CDR3-containing paired-end reads from each sample. TCRdb re-derived calls from the 5' RACE reads in MiXCR, one entry per CDR3 protein. Among 1.4 million to 1.5 million distinct CDR3 sequences listed, roughly 40% were seen once.

The chain combines TRBV15 with TRBJ2-1; D not resolved. Input material: blood. This TCR came from a woman younger than 35 in good health. CDR3 residues: CATSPLRNPYNEQFF. In DNA form, the CDR3 reads TGTGCCACCAGCCCCCTTCGTAATCCCTACAATGAGCAGTTCTTC.